Below, 25 T cell receptor beta chains from the same sample are listed, as sequenced in a study of PD-1 blockade in classical Hodgkin lymphoma (dated by TCRdb to about 2020). The sample's time point label, in plain terms: cycle 4 day 1 (C4D1), after five to seven weeks of nivolumab. Relapse after autologous stem cell transplantation had occurred in all trial patients, and cohorts A, B and C were distinguished by prior brentuximab vedotin exposure. The protocol used for the library was the immunoSEQ multiplex PCR assay. TCRdb carries this immuneACCESS record with in-frame sequences only. Its versions omit some clonotypes, under half of them owing to an unresolved V gene in the studies checked, with the rest unexplained. Across this sample there are around 23,000 clones, with around 84% seen only once. Roughly 6.2% of the sample lies in the top ten. The specimen was peripheral blood mononuclear cells (PBMCs), collected before the fourth cycle of nivolumab. The receptors were gathered from a human donor with classical Hodgkin lymphoma.

The V and J genes are TRBV21-1 and TRBJ1-2; the table's D call of TRBD1 was not tested on the DNA. TRBV21-1 is reported as a pseudogene. The CDR3 has 17 amino acids. The chain's CDR3 is CASSKVFPGQGAEGYTF. CDR3 bases: TGTGCCAGCAGCAAAGTGTTTCCGGGACAGGGGGCTGAAGGCTACACCTTC.

The J gene is TRBJ1-5, the V gene TRBV28, with D possibly being TRBD1 (5 bases). Looked up from germline, CDR1 is MDHEN and CDR2 is SYDVKM. Trimming removed 5 bases at V and 7 bases at J, with 15 bases between. This CDR3 has 14 amino acids. CDR3: CASSPIPRQQPQHF. The CDR3 region has the DNA TGTGCCAGCAGTCCAATACCTAGACAGCAGCCCCAGCATTTT.

This clone has more than one count but fewer than ten. The V gene is TRBV4-3, the J gene TRBJ1-2; the D gene is possibly TRBD1 (5 bases). The germline gives CDR1 LGHNA, CDR2 YSLEER. V lost 0 bases and J lost 7, with 18 bases in between. The CDR3 has 16 amino acids. As DNA, the CDR3 is TGCGCCAGCAGCCAAGATTGGACAACCGGCGTAGGTGGCTACACCTTC. It codes for CASSQDWTTGVGGYTF.

The J gene is TRBJ2-3, the V gene TRBV4-1; 10 bases match TRBD1. Germline-derived CDR1 and CDR2 are MGHRA and YSYEKL. The CDR3 runs to 19 residues. V trimming: 0 bases; J trimming: 6 bases; junction bases outside the gene matches: 15. DNA of the CDR3: TGCGCCAGCAGCCAAGATCTCCCCCCGGGACAGGGGAAATCGGATACGCAGTATTTT. This sequence encodes CASSQDLPPGQGKSDTQYF.

This clone was recorded once. The J gene is TRBJ1-2, the V gene TRBV21-1. TRBV21-1 is tagged as a pseudogene. CDR3 length: 17 amino acids. The CDR3 reads CASSKGRTGLANYGYTF. The CDR3 DNA is TGTGCCAGCAGCAAAGGGAGGACTGGTCTAGCTAACTATGGCTACACCTTC.

V usage is TRBV11-1 and J usage is TRBJ2-1; D possibly corresponds to TRBD1 (5 bases). The CDR3 spans 15 residues. The V gene lost 0 bases and the J gene lost 5 bases, with 11 bases spanning the gap. The germline CDR1 and CDR2 sequences are SGHAT and FQDESV (reference sequence). CDR3 coding DNA: TGTGCCAGCAGCTTAGCGTACGTCAGGGACAATGAGCAGTTCTTC. Translation gives CASSLAYVRDNEQFF. Using reference TRBV11-1 and TRBJ2-1 for the parts outside the CDR3, the full variable domain is EAEVAQSPRYKITEKSQAVAFWCDPISGHATLYWYRQILGQGPELLVQFQDESVVDDSQLPKDRFSAERLKGVDSTLKIQPAELGDSAMYLCASSLAYVRDNEQFFGPGTRLTVL.

This chain uses TRBV7-6 with TRBJ2-1; D call uncertain. CDR3 length equals 13 residues. The germline V gene encodes CDR1 SGHVS and CDR2 FNYEAQ. V was clipped by 3 bases and J by 3 bases, with 6 bases between them. This CDR3 is CASSFTSYNEQFF. The CDR3 nucleotides are TGTGCCAGCAGCTTTACGAGCTACAATGAGCAGTTCTTC. Variable domain in full (rest from reference TRBV7-6 and TRBJ2-1): GAGVSQSPRYKVTKRGQDVALRCDPISGHVSLYWYRQALGQGPEFLTYFNYEAQQDKSGLPNDRFSAERPEGSISTLTIQRTEQRDSAMYRCASSFTSYNEQFFGPGTRLTVL.

The V gene is TRBV28, the J gene TRBJ1-2; tentatively, D is TRBD1 (6 bases). With 3 bases removed from V and 5 bases from J, the gap between germline ends came to 13 bases. The CDR3 spans 14 residues. Germline CDR1 reads MDHEN; CDR2 reads SYDVKM. CDR3 loop: CASSLGTRFYGYTF. For the CDR3, the DNA is TGTGCCAGCAGTTTGGGGACAAGGTTTTATGGCTACACCTTC.

This chain connects TRBV28 to TRBJ2-7; TRBD2 matches 11 bases. Looked up from germline, CDR1 is MDHEN and CDR2 is SYDVKM. The CDR3 covers 14 residues. V was clipped by 6 bases and J by 4 bases; unmatched bases: 5. Here the CDR3 reads CASSTSGRGYEQYF. As DNA, the CDR3 is TGTGCCAGCAGCACTAGCGGGAGAGGGTACGAGCAGTACTTC.

The chain joins TRBV25-1 to TRBJ2-2; D remains ambiguous. The CDR3 spans 15 residues. Trimming took off 1 base at V and 6 bases at J, with 12 bases between the two ends. Germline V gene sequence: CDR1 MGHDK, CDR2 SYGVNS. CDR3 DNA: TGTGCCAGCAGTGAATCCAGTCCTAACCCCGGGGAGCTGTTTTTT. This translates into CASSESSPNPGELFF.

The chain has TRBV2 and TRBJ2-5; 11 bases agree with TRBD1. This CDR3 is built from 22 residues. V was pared by 2 bases and J by 4 bases, with 24 bases of the junction left unmatched. Germline loops: CDR1 SNHLY, CDR2 FYNNEI. CDR3: CASSEPRDRGGLAGVRVETQYF. CDR3 nucleotides: TGTGCCAGCAGTGAACCTCGGGACAGGGGGGGTTTAGCGGGAGTTCGGGTAGAGACCCAGTACTTC.

The chain recombines TRBV7-9 with TRBJ2-4; tentative D call: TRBD1 (5 bases). Germline loops: CDR1 SEHNR, CDR2 FQNEAQ (reference sequence). This CDR3 has 16 residues. Trimming took off 5 bases at V and 1 base at J, with 15 bases between the two ends. The CDR3 protein is CASSPRTIGAKNIQYF. CDR3 nucleotides: TGTGCCAGCAGCCCTCGGACAATTGGGGCCAAAAACATTCAGTACTTC.

The genes are TRBV11-2 and TRBJ2-5; 7 bases align to TRBD1. The J call may be mistaken, given a closer DNA end match to TRBJ2-7. CDR3 length: 16 amino acids. Germline V gene sequence: CDR1 SGHAT, CDR2 FQNNGV. The CDR3 loop reads CASSLDPGQSSYEQYF. The CDR3, as DNA: TGTGCCAGCAGCTTAGATCCGGGACAGAGCTCCTACGAGCAGTACTTC.

This chain connects TRBV28 to TRBJ1-3; D not resolved. The CDR3 is made up of 16 amino acids. Germline V gives CDR1 MDHEN, CDR2 SYDVKM. Trimming removed 1 base at V and 0 bases at J, with 10 bases between. CDR3 nucleotides: TGTGCCAGCAGTTTATCCAGAGACATCTCTGGAAACACCATATATTTT. This codes for CASSLSRDISGNTIYF.

V and J are TRBV5-4 and TRBJ1-1, with D possibly being TRBD1 (6 bases). The CDR3 sequence is 17 residues long. With 4 bases removed from V and 0 bases from J, the gap between germline ends came to 19 bases. Germline V lookup: CDR1 SGHNT, CDR2 YYREEE (reference sequence). The chain's CDR3 is CASSVGTPRTLNTEAFF. The CDR3 DNA is TGTGCCAGCAGCGTTGGGACACCTCGAACCCTGAACACTGAAGCTTTCTTT.

The chain links TRBV6-4 to TRBJ2-7, with 7 bases lining up with TRBD1. The CDR3 length is 19 residues. Germline CDR1 is MRHNA and CDR2 is SNTAGT. With V trimmed by 4 bases and J by 2 bases, 20 bases remained unmatched. The CDR3 spells CASSGLPRPEQGSAYEQYF. Written as DNA, the CDR3 is TGTGCCAGCAGTGGTCTACCGCGGCCCGAACAGGGGTCTGCCTACGAGCAGTACTTC.

The V and J genes are TRBV27 and TRBJ1-1; D not resolved. The CDR3 runs to 14 residues. V dropped 2 bases and J dropped 6 bases, with 13 bases sitting between them. Germline V gene lookup returns CDR1 MNHEY and CDR2 SMNVEV (reference sequence). The CDR3 DNA is TGTGCCAGCAGTTTAATAGGGAACTTAGCTGAAGCTTTCTTT. Its protein product is CASSLIGNLAEAFF.

The V and J genes are TRBV7-2 and TRBJ2-5; 8 bases are shared with TRBD1. The germline CDR1 and CDR2 sequences are SGHTA and FQGNSA. V trimming: 4 bases; J trimming: 2 bases; junction bases outside the gene matches: 3. The length of the CDR3 is 14 residues. The CDR3 here is CASSSWTGQETQYF. The CDR3, as DNA: TGTGCCAGCAGCTCCTGGACAGGGCAAGAGACCCAGTACTTC.

This chain connects TRBV29-1 to TRBJ1-6; TRBD1 aligns across 7 bases. With V trimmed by 6 bases and J by 9 bases, 17 bases remained unmatched. The CDR3 sequence is 16 residues long. The germline gives CDR1 SQVTM, CDR2 ANQGSEA. CDR3 DNA: TGCAGCGTCGGCGGGGTTTACAGGGGAGGAGTTTCACCCCTCCACTTT. Residues: CSVGGVYRGGVSPLHF.

This rearrangement joins TRBV27 to TRBJ2-6, with D hard to call. The CDR3 is made up of 16 amino acids. Germline CDR1 is MNHEY and CDR2 is SMNVEV (reference sequence). Trimming cost V 4 bases and J 0 bases, with 10 bases left between them. The DNA for the CDR3 is TGTGCCAGCAGTTCCCTCGGGCCCTCTGGGGCCAACGTCCTGACTTTC. Translated: CASSSLGPSGANVLTF.

The V and J genes are TRBV27 and TRBJ2-6, with D tentatively TRBD2 (6 bases). V gave up 7 bases and J gave up 3 bases, with 19 bases separating them. This CDR3 has 17 residues. Germline V lookup: CDR1 MNHEY, CDR2 SMNVEV (reference sequence). The CDR3 nucleotides read TGTGCCAGCAAGGATTGGGTCGGGACTGGTGGGGCCAACGTCCTGACTTTC. The encoded protein is CASKDWVGTGGANVLTF.

On this clone itself: This sample includes further DNA sequences coding for the same CDR3. This chain joins TRBV7-2 and TRBJ2-4; TRBD2 agrees at 9 bases. Germline assignment: CDR1 SGHTA and CDR2 FQGNSA. The CDR3 runs to 14 residues. Trimming at V came to 6 bases and at J to 2 bases, leaving 2 bases not matched to a gene. CDR3: CASRAGGSKNIQYF. In DNA, the CDR3 is TGTGCCAGCAGAGCGGGAGGTTCCAAAAACATTCAGTACTTC.

The chain has TRBV10-3 and TRBJ1-5, with D possibly TRBD1 on 5 matching bases. The germline V and J ends were trimmed by 7 bases and 0 bases, with 10 bases remaining between them. This CDR3 spans 14 amino acids. The germline V gene encodes CDR1 ENHRY and CDR2 SYGVKD. CDR3 in amino acids: CAIKGDFSNQPQHF. CDR3 nucleotides: TGTGCCATCAAAGGGGACTTTAGCAATCAGCCCCAGCATTTT.

The V call is TRBV28, the J call TRBJ2-7; a possible D gene is TRBD1 (6 bases). Trimming removed 1 base from V and 1 base from J, with 8 bases in between. Germline loops: CDR1 MDHEN, CDR2 SYDVKM. This CDR3 comprises 14 residues. The DNA for the CDR3 is TGTGCCAGCAGTTTATTAGGGGGTTCCTACGAGCAGTACTTC. This sequence encodes CASSLLGGSYEQYF.

The chain has TRBV30 and TRBJ2-7; D is unresolved. Trimming took 0 bases from V and 4 from J, leaving 13 bases between them. This CDR3 has 14 amino acids. CDR1 and CDR2 from the germline V gene are GTSNPN and SVGIG (reference sequence). The chain's CDR3 is CAWSVPRLRYEQYF. Written as DNA, the CDR3 is TGTGCCTGGAGTGTCCCCAGGCTTAGATACGAGCAGTACTTC.